The 25 T cell receptor beta chains reported below all come from one sample, sequenced in a study of cytomegalovirus exposure and HLA in healthy donors. Vbeta (60) and Jbeta (13) primers were used in the PCR. Clones were read by immunoSEQ multiplex PCR, and TCRdb kept only the in-frame ones, dropping some. In the table there are about 210,000 clones, nearly 80% of which are singletons. The sequenced sample was PBMCs. Source of these receptors: a male donor in good health and CMV-seronegative.

The genes are TRBV6-1 and TRBJ2-5, with a weak D call TRBD1 (6 bases). This CDR3 has 14 amino acids. Germline assignment: CDR1 MNHNS and CDR2 SASEGT. With 4 bases removed from V and 9 bases from J, the gap between germline ends came to 18 bases. CDR3 region: CASSGAQGRVSQYF. CDR3 nucleotide sequence: TGTGCCAGCAGTGGAGCGCAGGGGCGGGTGTCCCAGTACTTC.

The chain uses TRBV7-2 and TRBJ1-1; no definite D call. Germline V CDR1 and CDR2: SGHTA, FQGNSA. The V end lost 3 bases, the J end lost 2 bases, and 10 bases lay between the germline ends. This CDR3 has 14 residues. The CDR3 DNA follows: TGTGCCAGCAGCTTCACACCAGGCAACACTGAAGCTTTCTTT. Translated: CASSFTPGNTEAFF. Full variable domain (outside the CDR3, taken from reference TRBV7-2 and TRBJ1-1): GAGVSQSPSNKVTEKGKDVELRCDPISGHTALYWYRQSLGQGLEFLIYFQGNSAPDKSGLPSDRFSAERTGGSVSTLTIQRTQQEDSAVYLCASSFTPGNTEAFFGQGTRLTVV.

The chain uses TRBV7-9 and TRBJ1-2; 8 nucleotides align to TRBD1. The V gene's germline CDR1 is SEHNR and CDR2 FQNEAQ (reference sequence). V shed 6 bases, J shed 3 bases, and the junction held 6 bases outside the gene matches. This CDR3 is 14 amino acids long. The CDR3 region has the DNA TGTGCCAGCAGAGGACAGGGAACAGACTATGGCTACACCTTC. This encodes CASRGQGTDYGYTF.

The count of this clone is one. The chain recombines TRBV7-9 with TRBJ1-1, with D perhaps matching TRBD1 (5 bases). The germline gives CDR1 SEHNR, CDR2 FQNEAQ (reference sequence). Trimming stripped 5 bases from V and 3 bases from J, with 7 bases between. The CDR3 spans 12 residues. The CDR3 DNA reads TGTGCCAGCAGCCCCAGGGACACTGAAGCTTTCTTT. It translates to CASSPRDTEAFF.

This clone was observed once. In nucleotides, the CDR3 is TGCGCCAGCAGCCGGCCCGGGACTAGCATGGGCGAGCAGTACTTC. It codes for CASSRPGTSMGEQYF. The chain combines TRBV4-1 with TRBJ2-7, with 9 bases identical to TRBD2. The V gene's germline CDR1 is MGHRA and CDR2 YSYEKL. Trimming cost V 4 bases and J 6 bases; bases outside gene matches: 10. The CDR3 runs 15 residues.

CDR3 sequence (DNA): TGTGCCAGCAGTTTTCCAGGTCGGTCTGAAGCTTTCTTT. Protein: CASSFPGRSEAFF. This chain uses TRBV27 with TRBJ1-1; D not certain. This CDR3 comprises 13 residues. Looked up from germline, CDR1 is MNHEY and CDR2 is SMNVEV (reference sequence). Trimming took off 3 bases at V and 6 bases at J, with 11 bases between the two ends.

The genes are TRBV7-9 and TRBJ2-7; weak D call: TRBD1 (6 bases). The CDR3 is made up of 16 amino acids. V dropped 3 bases and J dropped 2 bases, with 17 bases sitting between them. Germline V gene data show CDR1 as SEHNR and CDR2 as FQNEAQ (reference sequence). CDR3: CASSFDTGNPTYEQYF. CDR3 nucleotide sequence: TGTGCCAGCAGCTTCGATACAGGGAACCCCACCTACGAGCAGTACTTC.

This clone was picked up one time. The chain joins TRBV4-2 to TRBJ2-6; the D is unclear. Between the trimmed V and J ends, which lost 4 bases and 0 bases, there was a span of 10 bases. Per germline, CDR1 LGHNA and CDR2 YNFKEQ. This CDR3 has 16 amino acids. The CDR3 nucleotides are TGTGCCAGCAGCCCAGAGAAGAGCTCTGGGGCCAACGTCCTGACTTTC. Translation: CASSPEKSSGANVLTF.

The chain is built from TRBV2 and TRBJ1-2; no definite D call. This CDR3 contains 12 residues. CDR1 and CDR2 (germline): SNHLY, FYNNEI. Deletions cut 3 bases from V and 3 bases from J, with 5 bases between. CDR3 in amino acids: CASSDDYYGYTF. CDR3 coding DNA: TGTGCCAGCAGTGACGACTACTATGGCTACACCTTC.

The J gene is TRBJ2-3, the V gene TRBV9; 11 nucleotides align to TRBD2. CDR3 length: 18 residues. Trimming removed 4 bases from V and 4 bases from J; junction bases left unmatched: 14. Germline assignment: CDR1 SGDLS and CDR2 YYNGEE. The CDR3 here is CASSYSPTSGKGADTQYF. CDR3 in DNA: TGTGCCAGCAGCTACAGCCCGACTAGCGGGAAAGGGGCAGATACGCAGTATTTT.

CDR3 coding DNA: TGTGCCAGCTCCGCCACGGGGGAGACCCAGTACTTC. This translates into CASSATGETQYF. This chain links TRBV18 with TRBJ2-5; maybe TRBD2 (5 bases). The V and J ends lost 6 bases and 5 bases respectively, with 10 bases between them. Germline values: CDR1 KGHSH, CDR2 LQKENI. This CDR3 region has 12 residues.

The chain is built from TRBV5-1 and TRBJ2-1; D is unresolved. Per germline, CDR1 SGHRS and CDR2 YFSETQ. The CDR3 spans 15 residues. The V and J ends lost 1 base and 0 bases respectively, with 8 bases between them. CDR3 protein: CASSLPPDSYNEQFF. The CDR3 bases are TGCGCCAGCAGCTTGCCTCCAGACTCCTACAATGAGCAGTTCTTC.

This chain connects TRBV19 to TRBJ2-1, with 10 bases fitting TRBD2. The germline gives CDR1 LNHDA, CDR2 SQIVND (reference sequence). V lost 3 bases and J lost 8; bases outside the gene matches: 13. The CDR3 runs to 17 residues. The CDR3 is CASSMTPGTSVPDEQFF. In nucleotides, the CDR3 is TGTGCCAGTAGTATGACCCCCGGGACTAGCGTTCCTGATGAGCAGTTCTTC. Together with reference TRBV19 and TRBJ2-1, the CDR3 gives the full variable domain: DGGITQSPKYLFRKEGQNVTLSCEQNLNHDAMYWYRQDPGQGLRLIYYSQIVNDFQKGDIAEGYSVSREKKESFPLTVTSAQKNPTAFYLCASSMTPGTSVPDEQFFGPGTRLTVL.

The genes are TRBV6-1 and TRBJ2-1; 7 bases match TRBD2. Trimming at V came to 0 bases and at J to 2 bases, leaving 7 bases not matched to a gene. CDR3 length: 17 amino acids. The germline V gene encodes CDR1 MNHNS and CDR2 SASEGT. The CDR3 nucleotides are TGTGCCAGCAGTGAAGCGTTAGGGCTAGCGGCCTACAATGAGCAGTTCTTC. Protein: CASSEALGLAAYNEQFF.

The chain links TRBV5-1 to TRBJ2-7; TRBD1 agrees at 12 bases. V was clipped by 4 bases and J by 9 bases; unmatched bases: 11. Germline V lookup: CDR1 SGHRS, CDR2 YFSETQ. This CDR3 contains 15 residues. For the CDR3, the DNA is TGCGCCAGCAGCGGACCCTTTGGGACAGGGGGCGGGCAGTACTTC. It translates to CASSGPFGTGGGQYF.

J is TRBJ2-3 and V is TRBV7-8, with D uncertain. CDR1 SGHVS and CDR2 FQNEAQ come from the germline V gene. The CDR3 consists of 13 residues. Trimming took off 0 bases at V and 4 bases at J, with 5 bases between the two ends. CDR3 sequence (DNA): TGTGCCAGCAGCTTAGCTAGCCCAGATACGCAGTATTTT. Protein sequence: CASSLASPDTQYF.

A note on this clone: Other DNA sequences in the sample encode the same CDR3. The chain carries TRBV7-2 and TRBJ2-7; D gene uncertain. CDR1 and CDR2 from the germline V gene are SGHTA and FQGNSA. There are 11 residues in the CDR3. The V gene lost 5 bases and the J gene lost 1 base, with 3 bases spanning the gap. CDR3 protein: CASSASYEQYF. The CDR3 DNA reads as TGTGCCAGCAGCGCGTCCTACGAGCAGTACTTC.

CDR3 protein: CASSPSEGDTGELFF. CDR3 in DNA: TGTGCCAGCTCACCATCGGAGGGCGATACCGGGGAGCTGTTTTTT. The chain employs TRBV18 and TRBJ2-2; the D gene is possibly TRBD2 (6 bases). There are 15 residues in the CDR3. In germline, CDR1 is KGHSH, CDR2 LQKENI. Deletions cut 2 bases from V and 5 bases from J, with 12 bases between.

This chain links TRBV7-8 with TRBJ2-5, with 12 bases identical to TRBD2. CDR1 and CDR2 (germline): SGHVS, FQNEAQ. CDR3 length equals 18 residues. V trimming: 0 bases; J trimming: 0 bases; junction bases outside the gene matches: 5. The CDR3, as DNA: TGTGCCAGCAGCTTAGCTCTAGCGGGGGGGGAGTACCAAGAGACCCAGTACTTC. Translating it yields CASSLALAGGEYQETQYF.

V and J are TRBV6-5 and TRBJ2-7; TRBD1 aligns across 7 bases. J was trimmed by 3 bases and V by 4 bases; bases with no gene match: 3. There are 13 residues in the CDR3. The germline CDR1 and CDR2 sequences are MNHEY and SVGAGI. CDR3 sequence reads: CASSLAGGYEQYF. As DNA, the CDR3 is TGTGCCAGCAGTTTGGCAGGGGGCTACGAGCAGTACTTC.

This clone was seen more than once but under ten times. V usage is TRBV7-9 and J usage is TRBJ2-3; D remains unclear. V was clipped by 5 bases and J by 1 base, with 10 bases between them. CDR3 length: 14 amino acids. In germline, CDR1 is SEHNR, CDR2 FQNEAQ (reference sequence). The CDR3 bases are TGTGCCAGCAGCCAGGTCGGCGGCACAGATACGCAGTATTTT. Its protein product is CASSQVGGTDTQYF.

V is TRBV7-3 and J is TRBJ1-3; D gene uncertain. CDR1 is SGHTA, CDR2 FQGTGA, per germline. Deletions cut 4 bases from V and 0 bases from J, with 10 bases between. The CDR3 is 15 amino acids. The CDR3 DNA is TGTGCCAGCAGCTCAGGAGGGAGCTCTGGAAACACCATATATTTT. It specifies CASSSGGSSGNTIYF.

This clone was seen a few times. This sequence joins TRBV6-5 and TRBJ2-3; 7 bases align to TRBD2. Trimming cost V 4 bases and J 4 bases; bases outside gene matches: 8. CDR1 and CDR2 (germline): MNHEY, SVGAGI. This CDR3 region has 15 residues. In nucleotides, the CDR3 is TGTGCCAGCAGTTTCGCGGGAGTAGGGGCAGATACGCAGTATTTT. It is translated as CASSFAGVGADTQYF.

V is TRBV27 and J is TRBJ1-6; D might be TRBD1 (5 bases). Germline assignment: CDR1 MNHEY and CDR2 SMNVEV (reference sequence). This CDR3 is built from 14 residues. Deletions cut 6 bases from V and 7 bases from J, with 13 bases between. The CDR3 DNA reads as TGTGCCAGCAGGGGGGGGTTGGGAAATTCACCCCTCCACTTT. It specifies CASRGGLGNSPLHF.

This chain joins TRBV28 and TRBJ2-1; TRBD1 aligns across 7 bases. This CDR3 has 17 amino acids. Germline CDR1 and CDR2: MDHEN and SYDVKM. J gave up 2 bases and V 4 bases, and 11 bases lay outside the gene matches. CDR3: CASSSNRGKTAYNEQFF. In DNA form, the CDR3 reads TGTGCCAGCAGTTCGAACAGGGGAAAGACTGCCTACAATGAGCAGTTCTTC.